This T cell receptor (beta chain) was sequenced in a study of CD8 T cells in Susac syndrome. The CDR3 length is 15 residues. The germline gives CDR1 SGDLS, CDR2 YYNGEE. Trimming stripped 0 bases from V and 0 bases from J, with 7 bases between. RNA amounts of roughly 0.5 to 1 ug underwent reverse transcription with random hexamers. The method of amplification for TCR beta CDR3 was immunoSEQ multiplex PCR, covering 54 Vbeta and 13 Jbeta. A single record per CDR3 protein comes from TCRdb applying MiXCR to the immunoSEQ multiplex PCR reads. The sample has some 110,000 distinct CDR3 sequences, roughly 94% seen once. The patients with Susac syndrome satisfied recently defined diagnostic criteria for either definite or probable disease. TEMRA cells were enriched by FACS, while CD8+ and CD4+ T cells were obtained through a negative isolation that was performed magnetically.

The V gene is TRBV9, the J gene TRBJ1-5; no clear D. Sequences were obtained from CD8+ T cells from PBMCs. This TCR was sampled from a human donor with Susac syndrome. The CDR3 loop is CASSVGGFSNQPQHF. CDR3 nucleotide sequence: TGTGCCAGCAGCGTAGGAGGGTTTAGCAATCAGCCCCAGCATTTT.